This TCR beta chain was recovered during a study of metastatic and nonmetastatic thyroid tumors. V was clipped by 1 base and J by 6 bases, with 10 bases between them. Germline-derived CDR1 and CDR2 are SGHTA and FQGNSA. This CDR3 spans 15 amino acids. This clone appeared many times. Antigen specificity is unknown. As originally analysed: The study took CDR3 differences across clinicopathological groups and made a distant-metastasis classifier for papillary thyroid cancer from them. MiXCR reprocessed the PCR reads for TCRdb. The authors' filters were not applied to this entry. Among under 50,000 clones listed, approximately 19% were seen once. Study findings and constraints: Malignant thyroid tumors reportedly had TCR beta diversity that was significantly higher than in benign nodules, in blood and tumor.

Ahead of thyroid surgery, no patient had received treatment of any kind. The TCR sequence derives from a female donor with papillary thyroid cancer or a benign thyroid nodule (not recorded which). Some clones in this sample may be carry-over from other donors' samples. The rearrangement joins TRBV7-2 to TRBJ1-6, with D possibly matching TRBD1 (6 bases). Sequences were obtained from tumor tissue. The CDR3 bases are TGTGCCAGCAGCTTAGGGGGGCCGGGTAATTCACCCCTCCACTTT. This sequence encodes CASSLGGPGNSPLHF.